This TCR beta chain was identified during a study of identical twins. Regarding this clonotype: Its antigen is currently unknown.

TCRdb used MiXCR to reprocess the 5' RACE reads, holding one entry per CDR3 protein. Of roughly 500,000 distinct CDR3 sequences in the sample, less than 25% were seen once. General study results and limits: With abundant cord blood beta clonotypes, insertions were fewer; memory repertoires showed no such pattern. Models underestimated TCR alpha sharing (out-of-frame) in monozygotic twins.

The V end lost 3 bases, the J end lost 0 bases, and 9 bases lay between the germline ends. This CDR3 has 15 residues. Separately, the same data were catalogued under a study of T cells expressing NK-cell markers. That source adds: Seven of eight sequenced donors tested HCMV-seropositive; one tested seronegative.

Sequencing was performed on CD4+ T cells sorted from blood. The gene calls are TRBV12-3 or TRBV12-4 and TRBJ2-1; D unresolved. The clonotype originates from a woman under 30 in good health. The CDR3 DNA sequence: TGTGCCAGCAGTTTTCCTTATTCCTCCTACAATGAGCAGTTCTTC. Protein: CASSFPYSSYNEQFF.